This TCR beta chain is drawn from a study of post-analysis software for immune sequencing data. Study-wide context: The cohort encompassed relapsing-remitting, secondary progressive and progressive-relapsing multiple sclerosis disease courses. Points from the study as a whole: Several TRBV segments (TRBV5-6, TRBV5-1 and TRBV20-1 among them) occurred more frequently in patients than in controls. Strong co-clustering by F measure was seen for same-batch samples. Multiple sclerosis patients showed significantly lower normalized Chao1 diversity than controls did.

A remark on this clonotype: Its antigen is as yet unknown.

The authors incorporated unique molecular identifiers into the TCR beta cDNA libraries. Around 500,000 cDNA molecules were obtained from 1 to 10 million T cells. TCRdb reprocessed the PCR reads via MiXCR and lists one record per CDR3 protein. Of 750,000 to 950,000 distinct CDR3 sequences detected, roughly 58% appear once; the ten largest clones hold roughly 4.4%. Trimming took off 3 bases at V and 0 bases at J, with 12 bases between the two ends. The CDR3 totals 17 residues. CDR1 SGHTA and CDR2 FQGNSA come from the germline V gene. Sequenced material: blood. The rearrangement joins TRBV7-2 to TRBJ2-6; TRBD1 is a possible D gene (5 bases). The TCR comes from a girl aged 10 to 17 with multiple sclerosis. CDR3 nucleotide sequence: TGTGCCAGCAGCTTGTTCAGGGTATCCTCTGGGGCCAACGTCCTGACTTTC. It codes for CASSLFRVSSGANVLTF.